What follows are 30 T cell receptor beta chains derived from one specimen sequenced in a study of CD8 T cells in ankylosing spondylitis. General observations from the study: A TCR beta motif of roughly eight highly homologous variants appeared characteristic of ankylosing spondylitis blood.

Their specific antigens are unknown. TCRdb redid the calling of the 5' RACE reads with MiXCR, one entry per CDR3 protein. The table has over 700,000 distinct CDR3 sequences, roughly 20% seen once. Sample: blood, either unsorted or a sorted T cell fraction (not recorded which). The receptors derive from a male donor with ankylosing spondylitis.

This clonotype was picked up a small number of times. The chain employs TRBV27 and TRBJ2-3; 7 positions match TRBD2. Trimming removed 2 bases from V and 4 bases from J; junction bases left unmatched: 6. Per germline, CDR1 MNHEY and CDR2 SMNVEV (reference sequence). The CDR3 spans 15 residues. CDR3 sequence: CASSLQAGVPDTQYF. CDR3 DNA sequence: TGTGCCAGCAGTTTACAGGCGGGAGTCCCAGATACGCAGTATTTT.

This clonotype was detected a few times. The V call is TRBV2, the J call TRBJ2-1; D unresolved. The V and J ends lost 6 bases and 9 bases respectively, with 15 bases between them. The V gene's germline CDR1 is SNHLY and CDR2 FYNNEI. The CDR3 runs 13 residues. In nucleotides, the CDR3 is TGTGCCAGCAGCGGAACTATGCTGGGTGAGCAGTTCTTC. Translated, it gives CASSGTMLGEQFF.

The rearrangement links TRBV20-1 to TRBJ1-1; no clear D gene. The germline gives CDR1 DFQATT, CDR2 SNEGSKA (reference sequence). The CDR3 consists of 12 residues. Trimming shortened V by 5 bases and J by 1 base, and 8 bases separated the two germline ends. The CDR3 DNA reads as TGCAGTGCTCCCCCGGGGAACACTGAAGCTTTCTTT. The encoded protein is CSAPPGNTEAFF.

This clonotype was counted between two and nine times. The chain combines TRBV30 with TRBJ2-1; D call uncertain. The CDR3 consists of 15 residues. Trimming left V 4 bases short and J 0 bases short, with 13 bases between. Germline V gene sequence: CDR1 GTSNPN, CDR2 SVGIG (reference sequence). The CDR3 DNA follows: TGTGCCTGGATGGTGACATCGAGCTCCTACAATGAGCAGTTCTTC. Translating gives CAWMVTSSSYNEQFF.

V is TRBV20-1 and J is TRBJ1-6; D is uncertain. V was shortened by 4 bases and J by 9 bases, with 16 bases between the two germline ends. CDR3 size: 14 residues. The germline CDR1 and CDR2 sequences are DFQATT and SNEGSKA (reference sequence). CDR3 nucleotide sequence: TGCAGTGCTATAGATCCAGGACTCGGTTCACCCCTCCACTTT. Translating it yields CSAIDPGLGSPLHF.

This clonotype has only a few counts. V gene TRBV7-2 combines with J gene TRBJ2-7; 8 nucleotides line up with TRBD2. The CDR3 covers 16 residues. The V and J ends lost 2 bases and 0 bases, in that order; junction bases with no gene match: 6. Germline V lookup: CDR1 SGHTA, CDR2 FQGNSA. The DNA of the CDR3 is TGTGCCAGCAGCTTACAGGCGGGGGGAACCTCCTACGAGCAGTACTTC. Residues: CASSLQAGGTSYEQYF.

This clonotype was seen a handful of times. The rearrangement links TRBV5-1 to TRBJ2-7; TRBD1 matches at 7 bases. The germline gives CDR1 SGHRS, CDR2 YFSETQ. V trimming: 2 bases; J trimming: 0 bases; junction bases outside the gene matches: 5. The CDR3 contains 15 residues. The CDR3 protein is CASSFWAGGSYEQYF. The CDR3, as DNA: TGCGCCAGCAGCTTTTGGGCAGGGGGCTCCTACGAGCAGTACTTC. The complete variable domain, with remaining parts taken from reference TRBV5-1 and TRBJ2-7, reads KAGVTQTPRYLIKTRGQQVTLSCSPISGHRSVSWYQQTPGQGLQFLFEYFSETQRNKGNFPGRFSGRQFSNSRSEMNVSTLELGDSALYLCASSFWAGGSYEQYFGPGTRLTVT.

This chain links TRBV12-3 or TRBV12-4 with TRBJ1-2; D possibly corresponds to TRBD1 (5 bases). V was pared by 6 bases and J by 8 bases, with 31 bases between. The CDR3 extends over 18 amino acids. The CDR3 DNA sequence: TGTGCCAGCAGCCGCACTCTTGGACAAGGGTATAGCCGGGGGGGCTACACCTTC. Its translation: CASSRTLGQGYSRGGYTF.

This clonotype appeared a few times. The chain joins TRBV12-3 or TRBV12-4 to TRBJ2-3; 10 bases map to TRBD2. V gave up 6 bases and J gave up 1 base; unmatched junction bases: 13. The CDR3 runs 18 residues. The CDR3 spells CASSPGLALPRGTDTQYF. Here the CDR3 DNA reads TGTGCCAGCAGCCCGGGACTAGCGCTTCCCAGGGGCACAGATACGCAGTATTTT.

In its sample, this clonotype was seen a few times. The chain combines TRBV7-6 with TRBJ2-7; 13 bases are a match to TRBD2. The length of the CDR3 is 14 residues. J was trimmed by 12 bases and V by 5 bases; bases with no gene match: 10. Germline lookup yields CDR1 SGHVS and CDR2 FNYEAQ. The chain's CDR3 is CASSERTSGSAMYF. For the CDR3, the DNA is TGTGCCAGCAGCGAAAGGACTAGCGGGAGCGCTATGTACTTC.

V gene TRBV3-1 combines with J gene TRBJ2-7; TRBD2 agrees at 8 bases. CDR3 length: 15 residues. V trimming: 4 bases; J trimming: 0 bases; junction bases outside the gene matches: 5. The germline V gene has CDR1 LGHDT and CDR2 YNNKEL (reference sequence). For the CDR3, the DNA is TGTGCCAGCAGCCCCCGGGGGGGTCCCTCCTACGAGCAGTACTTC. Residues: CASSPRGGPSYEQYF.

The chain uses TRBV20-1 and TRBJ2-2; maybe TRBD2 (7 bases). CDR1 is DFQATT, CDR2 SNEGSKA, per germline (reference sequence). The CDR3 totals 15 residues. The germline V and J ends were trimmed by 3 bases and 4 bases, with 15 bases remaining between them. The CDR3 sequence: CSARGGGLFTGELFF. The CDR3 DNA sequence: TGCAGTGCTAGGGGAGGGGGGCTTTTCACCGGGGAGCTGTTTTTT.

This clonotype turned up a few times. CDR3 residues: CSARRGAGELFF. CDR3 DNA sequence: TGCAGTGCTAGAAGGGGGGCCGGGGAGCTGTTTTTT. V and J are TRBV20-1 and TRBJ2-2; D assignment may be TRBD1 or TRBD2 (6 bases each). Germline V gene data show CDR1 as DFQATT and CDR2 as SNEGSKA (reference sequence). This CDR3 region has 12 residues. V lost 2 bases and J lost 6, with 7 bases in between.

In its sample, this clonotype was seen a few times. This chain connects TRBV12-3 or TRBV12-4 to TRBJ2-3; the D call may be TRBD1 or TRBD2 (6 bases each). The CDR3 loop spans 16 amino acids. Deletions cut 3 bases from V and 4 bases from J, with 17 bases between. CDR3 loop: CASSFPVGGQADTQYF. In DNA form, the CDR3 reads TGTGCCAGCAGTTTCCCAGTAGGGGGGCAGGCAGATACGCAGTATTTT.

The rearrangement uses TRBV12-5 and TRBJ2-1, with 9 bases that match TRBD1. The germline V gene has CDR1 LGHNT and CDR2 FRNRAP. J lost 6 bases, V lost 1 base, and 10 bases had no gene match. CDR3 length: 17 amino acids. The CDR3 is CASGLDPSGTGFNEQFF. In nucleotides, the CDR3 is TGTGCTAGTGGTTTGGACCCCTCCGGGACAGGGTTCAATGAGCAGTTCTTC.

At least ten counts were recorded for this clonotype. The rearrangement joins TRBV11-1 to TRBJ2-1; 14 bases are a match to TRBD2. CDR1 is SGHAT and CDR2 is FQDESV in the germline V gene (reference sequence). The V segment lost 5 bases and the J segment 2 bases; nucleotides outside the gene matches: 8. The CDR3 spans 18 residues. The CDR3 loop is CASSDGTSGSRAYNEQFF. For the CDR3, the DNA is TGTGCCAGCAGCGACGGGACTAGCGGGAGTCGAGCCTACAATGAGCAGTTCTTC.

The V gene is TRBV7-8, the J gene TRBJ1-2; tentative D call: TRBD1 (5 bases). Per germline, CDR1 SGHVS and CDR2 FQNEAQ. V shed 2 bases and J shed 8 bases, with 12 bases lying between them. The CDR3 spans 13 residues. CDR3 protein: CASSLIRARGYTF. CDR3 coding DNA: TGTGCCAGCAGCTTAATCAGGGCGCGGGGCTACACCTTC.

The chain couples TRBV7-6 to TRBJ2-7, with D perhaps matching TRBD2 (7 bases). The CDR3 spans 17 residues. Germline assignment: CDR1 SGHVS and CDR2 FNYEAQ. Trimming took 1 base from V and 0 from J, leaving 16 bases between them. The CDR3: CASSLVGGGATSYEQYF. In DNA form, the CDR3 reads TGTGCCAGCAGCTTAGTCGGCGGGGGCGCAACCTCCTACGAGCAGTACTTC.

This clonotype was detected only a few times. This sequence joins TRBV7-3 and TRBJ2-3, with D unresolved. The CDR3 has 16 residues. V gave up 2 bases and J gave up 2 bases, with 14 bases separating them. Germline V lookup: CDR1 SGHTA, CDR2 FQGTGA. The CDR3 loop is CASSLGYGRLTDTQYF. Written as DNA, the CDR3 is TGTGCCAGCAGCTTAGGATACGGACGCCTCACAGATACGCAGTATTTT.

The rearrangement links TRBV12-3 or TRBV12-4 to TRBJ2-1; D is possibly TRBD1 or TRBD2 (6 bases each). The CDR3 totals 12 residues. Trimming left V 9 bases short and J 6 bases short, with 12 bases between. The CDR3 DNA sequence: TGTGCCAGTCGGAGGGGGAGCAATGAGCAGTTCTTC. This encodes CASRRGSNEQFF.

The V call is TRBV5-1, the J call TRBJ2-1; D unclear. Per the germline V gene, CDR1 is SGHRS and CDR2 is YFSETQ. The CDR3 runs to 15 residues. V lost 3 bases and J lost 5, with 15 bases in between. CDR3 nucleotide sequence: TGCGCCAGCAGCTCTAGGAGCTCCCCTCACAATGAGCAGTTCTTC. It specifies CASSSRSSPHNEQFF. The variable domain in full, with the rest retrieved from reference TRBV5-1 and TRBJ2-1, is KAGVTQTPRYLIKTRGQQVTLSCSPISGHRSVSWYQQTPGQGLQFLFEYFSETQRNKGNFPGRFSGRQFSNSRSEMNVSTLELGDSALYLCASSSRSSPHNEQFFGPGTRLTVL.

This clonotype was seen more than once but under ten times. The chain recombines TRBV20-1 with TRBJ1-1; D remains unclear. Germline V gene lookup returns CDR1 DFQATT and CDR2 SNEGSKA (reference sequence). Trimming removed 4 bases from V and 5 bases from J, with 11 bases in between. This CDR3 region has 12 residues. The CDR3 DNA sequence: TGCAGTGCTAACCCACTGGGGACTGAAGCTTTCTTT. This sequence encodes CSANPLGTEAFF.

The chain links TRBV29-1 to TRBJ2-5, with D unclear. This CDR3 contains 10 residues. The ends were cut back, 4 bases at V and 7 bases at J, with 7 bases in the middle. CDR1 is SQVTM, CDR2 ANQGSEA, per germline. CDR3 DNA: TGCAGCGTTGTAACGGGGACCCAGTACTTC. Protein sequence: CSVVTGTQYF.

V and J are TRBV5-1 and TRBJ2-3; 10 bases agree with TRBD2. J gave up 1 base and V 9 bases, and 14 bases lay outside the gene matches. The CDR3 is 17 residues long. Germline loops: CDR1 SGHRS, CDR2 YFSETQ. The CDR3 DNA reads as TGCGCCACCCTCGGGACTAGCGAACCCTCTGGCACAGATACGCAGTATTTT. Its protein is CATLGTSEPSGTDTQYF.

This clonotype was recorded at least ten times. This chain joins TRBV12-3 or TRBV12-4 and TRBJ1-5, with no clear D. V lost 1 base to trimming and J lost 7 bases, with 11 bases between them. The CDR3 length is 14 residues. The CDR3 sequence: CASSLDPSRQPQHF. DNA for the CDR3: TGTGCCAGCAGTTTAGACCCATCAAGACAGCCCCAGCATTTT.

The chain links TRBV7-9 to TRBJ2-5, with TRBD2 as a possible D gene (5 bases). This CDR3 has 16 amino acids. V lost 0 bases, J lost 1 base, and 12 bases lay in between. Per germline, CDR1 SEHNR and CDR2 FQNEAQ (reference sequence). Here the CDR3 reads CASSLALLGSQETQYF. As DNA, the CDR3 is TGTGCCAGCAGCTTAGCGCTCCTGGGGAGCCAAGAGACCCAGTACTTC.

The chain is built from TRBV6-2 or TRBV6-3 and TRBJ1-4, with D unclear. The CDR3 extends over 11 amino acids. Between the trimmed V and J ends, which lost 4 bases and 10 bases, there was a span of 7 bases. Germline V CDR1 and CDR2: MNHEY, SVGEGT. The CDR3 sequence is CASSSGGKLFF. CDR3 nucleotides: TGTGCCAGCAGTTCGGGTGGAAAACTGTTTTTT.

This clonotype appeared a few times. The CDR3 sequence is CSAPQDTEAFF. In DNA form, the CDR3 reads TGCAGTGCTCCCCAGGACACTGAAGCTTTCTTT. V is TRBV20-1 and J is TRBJ1-1; no clear D gene. The CDR3 has 11 residues. Trimming cost V 5 bases and J 3 bases, with 7 bases left between them. In germline, CDR1 is DFQATT, CDR2 SNEGSKA (reference sequence).

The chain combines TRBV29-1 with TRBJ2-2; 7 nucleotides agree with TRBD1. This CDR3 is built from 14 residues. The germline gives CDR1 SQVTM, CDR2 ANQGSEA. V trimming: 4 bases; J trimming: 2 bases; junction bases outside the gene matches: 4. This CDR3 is CSVGRGRNTGELFF. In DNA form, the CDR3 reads TGCAGCGTTGGCAGGGGGAGAAACACCGGGGAGCTGTTTTTT.

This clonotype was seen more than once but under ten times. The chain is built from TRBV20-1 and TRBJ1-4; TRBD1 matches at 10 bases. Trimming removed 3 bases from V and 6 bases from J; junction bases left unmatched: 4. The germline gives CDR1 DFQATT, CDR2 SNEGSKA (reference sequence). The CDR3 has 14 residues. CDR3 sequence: CSARRGTGDEKLFF. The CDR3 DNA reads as TGCAGTGCTAGGCGAGGGACAGGGGATGAAAAACTGTTTTTT.